This TCR beta chain is drawn from a study of early T cells in non-severe SARS-CoV-2 infection (dated by TCRdb to the early 2020s). Regarding the complete study: TCR sequencing used bulk RNA from unsorted whole blood, so alpha and beta chains could not be paired. The full study reports these points: VDJdb matching was skewed toward anti-spike CD8 responses and likely underestimated virus-specific expansions by missing private and CD4 specificities.

This clonotype was detected many times. Its antigen is not yet known. Base quality data are lacking; no much larger clone is found one base away. This was a case-control study nested in a cohort of healthcare workers in London, UK, who had nasopharyngeal swab PCR tests and blood samples taken every week. Between 23 and 31 March 2020, the week of the UK lockdown, healthcare workers were enrolled and then followed up weekly for as long as 16 weeks. Deletion took 0 bases off V and 0 bases off J, with a span of 9 bases between the germline ends. There are 15 amino acids in the CDR3, from cysteine to phenylalanine inclusive. Only CDR3 DNA is held: 45 bases, read in frame from base 1. According to the germline V gene (reference sequence), CDR1 reads SEHNR and CDR2 reads FQNEAQ. Preparation of the library involved 5' RACE. Sequencing was carried out with a NextSeq 500. In the TCR library protocol, unique molecular identifiers were attached to individual cDNA molecules to correct for PCR bias and sequencing error. Both TCR alpha and beta chains were sequenced, and tight co-correlation was observed between alpha and beta sequence abundances in each sample. Per the original workflow: Decombinator V4 was used to annotate TCR sequences for V gene, J gene and CDR3. Expanded TCRs were defined as changing significantly between any two time points under a Poisson model with p below 0.0001. TCR abundances were normalised to the total number of TCRs sequenced per sample and were expressed as counts per million. TRAV1-2 paired with TRAJ12, TRAJ20 or TRAJ33 defined MAIT TCRs, while TRAV10 paired with TRAJ18 defined iNKT TCRs. VDJdb, accessed on 1 November 2021, was searched for TCRs annotated for CMV, EBV and SARS-CoV-2, and TCRs annotated for more than one antigen were excluded. In-frame beta chains were kept once TCRdb had trimmed the public reads at Q25 with fastp and called clones with MiXCR. Merged by CDR3 protein, the rows form single entries marked with the most common genes and DNA. The authors' filters were not applied to this entry. The sample table contains roughly 28,000 distinct CDR3 sequences; only one count was recorded for roughly 4.2% of them. Of the sample, roughly 4% falls within the top ten clones.

The sequencing sample was made of whole blood. The clonotype originates from an adult who was a healthcare worker with PCR-confirmed SARS-CoV-2 infection or an uninfected control (not recorded which). The rearrangement joined TRBV7-9 to TRBJ2-7, with a weak D call of TRBD1 (5 bases match). The CDR3 loop reads CASSLAADSSYEQYF. In nucleotide form, the sequence is TGTGCCAGCAGCTTAGCAGCAGACAGCTCCTACGAGCAGTACTTC.